This T cell receptor beta chain appears in the sequencing data of a study of CD8+ T cells in alopecia areata. Background on the study: Tofacitinib exposure lasted 6 to 18 months, followed by 6 months off drug. Overall study findings and caveats: Lesional scalp exceeded normal scalp in clonality, especially in alopecia totalis/universalis.

Researchers gathered lesional scalp punch biopsies and peripheral blood from patients with alopecia areata. Sorted out of PBMCs were CD4+ T cells and CD8+ T cells. The sample holds a few counts of this clone. Antigen specificity is unknown. Deletions cut 5 bases from V and 0 bases from J, with 13 bases between. Per the germline V gene, CDR1 is SEHNR and CDR2 is FQNEAQ (reference sequence). This CDR3 has 15 residues. Sequencing used cDNA as its template, made by extracting RNA and reverse transcribing it. Method: immunoSEQ multiplex PCR; TCRdb's copy keeps in-frame clones and lacks some. Of about 180,000 clones listed, about 66% are singletons.

The chain links TRBV7-9 to TRBJ1-2, with a possible D match to TRBD1 (5 bases). The sample here was CD8+ T cells sorted from blood, taken at week 0. The clonotype was recovered from a human donor with alopecia areata. The CDR3: CASSPGDIANYGYTF. CDR3 nucleotides: TGTGCCAGCAGCCCGGGGGATATAGCTAACTATGGCTACACCTTC.